The 8 T cell receptor beta chains in this list originate from one sample, sequenced in a study of T-cell memory formation after mild COVID-19. TCRdb used MiXCR to reprocess the 5' RACE reads, holding one entry per CDR3 protein. The sample yields 85,000 to 120,000 distinct CDR3 sequences, around 12% seen once. The sample was PBMCs or a T cell subset sorted from them (not recorded which). The source is an adult woman who had mild COVID-19 (a few samples of this study predate the infection). Cell type and time point are not known.

This clonotype has a count of ten or more. The genes are TRBV12-3 or TRBV12-4 and TRBJ2-1; the D gene could be TRBD1 or TRBD2 (5 bases each). The CDR3 spans 13 residues. V lost 7 bases, J lost 8 bases, and 15 bases lay in between. The CDR3: CASTKEVGDEQFF. In DNA, the CDR3 is TGTGCCAGCACCAAGGAGGTGGGGGATGAGCAGTTCTTC.

This clonotype was found a few times. V gene TRBV16 combines with J gene TRBJ1-4; the D gene is possibly TRBD1 (6 bases). The CDR3 sequence is 16 residues long. From germline, CDR1 is KGHSY and CDR2 FQNENV. The V and J ends lost 4 bases and 7 bases respectively, with 19 bases between them. The CDR3, as DNA: TGTGCCAGCAGCCTCTCTGACCGGGGGCGAAGTGAAAAACTGTTTTTT. Translated, it gives CASSLSDRGRSEKLFF.

This clonotype turned up a few times. The chain recombines TRBV23-1 with TRBJ2-3; D could derive from TRBD1 or TRBD2 (6 bases each). TRBV23-1 is an open reading frame whose function is uncertain. The V and J ends lost 2 bases and 3 bases respectively, with 9 bases between them. The CDR3 spans 14 residues. CDR3 sequence (DNA): TGCGCCAGCAGTCAAGGGGGGCGGACAGATACGCAGTATTTT. This sequence encodes CASSQGGRTDTQYF.

J is TRBJ1-3 and V is TRBV5-6; D is ambiguous. The V end was cut by 0 bases, the J end by 2 bases, with 15 bases between. Germline V gene data show CDR1 as SGHDT and CDR2 as YYEEEE. The CDR3 extends over 17 amino acids. CDR3 in amino acids: CASSLVEARTPGNTIYF. CDR3 in DNA: TGTGCCAGCAGCTTGGTCGAGGCCCGGACCCCTGGAAACACCATATATTTT.

This clonotype was picked up a small number of times. CDR3 residues: CASSQGRLAANTGELFF. The CDR3 DNA reads as TGCGCCAGCAGCCAAGGGCGTCTAGCGGCGAACACCGGGGAGCTGTTTTTT. The chain is built from TRBV4-1 and TRBJ2-2; 7 positions match TRBD2. V dropped 1 base and J dropped 0; count of bases not matched to a gene: 5. This CDR3 spans 17 amino acids. Germline V lookup: CDR1 MGHRA, CDR2 YSYEKL.

The chain uses TRBV6-5 and TRBJ2-5, with 9 bases that match TRBD1. V lost 5 bases, J lost 2 bases, and 9 bases stayed unmatched. Germline V gene lookup returns CDR1 MNHEY and CDR2 SVGAGI. The CDR3 is 16 amino acids. The CDR3 DNA reads as TGTGCCAGCAGTGGATCCGGGACAGGGCATCAAGAGACCCAGTACTTC. It is translated as CASSGSGTGHQETQYF.

DNA of the CDR3: TGTGCCAGCAGCTTCCCGGGACTAGCGGGGGGGCCGACAGATACGCAGTATTTT. Encoded protein: CASSFPGLAGGPTDTQYF. This chain uses TRBV11-1 with TRBJ2-3; 16 positions agree with TRBD2. The CDR3 is 18 residues long. Trimming removed 3 bases from V and 3 bases from J; junction bases left unmatched: 6. Germline V CDR1 and CDR2: SGHAT, FQDESV (reference sequence). The whole variable domain, remainder taken from reference TRBV11-1 and TRBJ2-3, is EAEVAQSPRYKITEKSQAVAFWCDPISGHATLYWYRQILGQGPELLVQFQDESVVDDSQLPKDRFSAERLKGVDSTLKIQPAELGDSAMYLCASSFPGLAGGPTDTQYFGPGTRLTVL.

Only a few counts were recorded for this clonotype. J is TRBJ2-7 and V is TRBV7-6; D might be TRBD2 (5 bases). Germline V gene sequence: CDR1 SGHVS, CDR2 FNYEAQ. The V end was cut by 0 bases, the J end by 3 bases, with 9 bases between. There are 14 residues in the CDR3. The CDR3 DNA sequence: TGTGCCAGCAGCTTAGCGAGTCGGGACTACGAGCAGTACTTC. Protein sequence: CASSLASRDYEQYF.